The 31 T cell receptor beta chains given below trace back to one sample, sequenced in a study of OX40 agonist ivuxolimab in advanced cancers. Data came from immunoSEQ multiplex PCR; TCRdb stores just in-frame clones and leaves some out. Of roughly 50,000 clones listed, 77% were seen once; the top ten hold 5% to 7.5%. The sample consisted of CD4+ or CD8+ T cells sorted from blood, taken in a trial of the OX40 agonist ivuxolimab. These receptors were taken from an adult with an advanced solid tumor such as melanoma, head and neck, liver or kidney cancer.

The genes are TRBV15 and TRBJ2-1, with 9 bases lining up with TRBD2. Germline lookup yields CDR1 LNHNV and CDR2 YYDKDF (reference sequence). The CDR3 covers 19 residues. V was pared by 4 bases and J by 0 bases, with 13 bases of the junction left unmatched. CDR3 amino acids: CATSKLSAGGLSSYNEQFF. In DNA form, the CDR3 reads TGTGCCACCAGCAAGCTGTCAGCGGGAGGCCTTAGCTCCTACAATGAGCAGTTCTTC.

This clone turned up a few times. This sequence joins TRBV11-2 and TRBJ2-3; tentatively, D is TRBD1 or TRBD2 (5 bases each). Germline assignment: CDR1 SGHAT and CDR2 FQNNGV. Trimming removed 4 bases at V and 2 bases at J, with 16 bases between. The CDR3 has 16 residues. The DNA for the CDR3 is TGTGCCAGCAGCTCAGGGACGGGATGGGCCACAGATACGCAGTATTTT. Translated: CASSSGTGWATDTQYF.

The V call is TRBV9, the J call TRBJ1-3; D remains ambiguous. With 3 bases removed from V and 0 bases from J, the gap between germline ends came to 13 bases. The CDR3 covers 16 residues. Germline CDR1 and CDR2: SGDLS and YYNGEE. CDR3 loop: CASSAQPSTSGNTIYF. The CDR3 nucleotides are TGTGCCAGCAGCGCCCAACCCTCGACCTCTGGAAACACCATATATTTT. The full variable domain, rest sourced from reference TRBV9 and TRBJ1-3, is DSGVTQTPKHLITATGQRVTLRCSPRSGDLSVYWYQQSLDQGLQFLIQYYNGEERAKGNILERFSAQQFPDLHSELNLSSLELGDSALYFCASSAQPSTSGNTIYFGEGSWLTVV.

The chain carries TRBV5-1 and TRBJ2-7; 10 nucleotides align to TRBD2. V trimming: 4 bases; J trimming: 1 base; junction bases outside the gene matches: 5. The CDR3 sequence is 15 residues long. Germline V gene lookup returns CDR1 SGHRS and CDR2 YFSETQ. The CDR3 region has the DNA TGCGCCAGCAGCGTGACTAGCGGGCGTTCCTACGAGCAGTACTTC. It specifies CASSVTSGRSYEQYF.

The rearrangement uses TRBV4-3 and TRBJ1-5, with D possibly TRBD1 on 6 matching bases. Germline assignment: CDR1 LGHNA and CDR2 YSLEER. This CDR3 spans 15 amino acids. V was trimmed by 3 bases and J by 2 bases, leaving 11 bases between them. The CDR3 DNA reads as TGCGCCAGCAGCCACACAGCAGGGGGCAATCAGCCCCAGCATTTT. This translates into CASSHTAGGNQPQHF.

The V gene is TRBV7-9, the J gene TRBJ2-6; D is unclear. Germline loops: CDR1 SEHNR, CDR2 FQNEAQ (reference sequence). The CDR3 is 14 amino acids. V was trimmed by 5 bases and J by 5 bases, leaving 10 bases between them. Written as DNA, the CDR3 is TGTGCCAGCAGCGTGCAAAGTCGGGCCAACGTCCTGACTTTC. Its translation is CASSVQSRANVLTF. The full variable domain, with the rest looked up from reference TRBV7-9 and TRBJ2-6, is DTGVSQNPRHKITKRGQNVTFRCDPISEHNRLYWYRQTLGQGPEFLTYFQNEAQLEKSRLLSDRFSAERPKGSFSTLEIQRTEQGDSAMYLCASSVQSRANVLTFGAGSRLTVL.

V usage is TRBV5-4 and J usage is TRBJ1-2; 8 bases line up with TRBD1. Germline CDR1 SGHNT, CDR2 YYREEE (reference sequence). This CDR3 has 14 amino acids. With V trimmed by 0 bases and J by 8 bases, 6 bases remained unmatched. In nucleotides, the CDR3 is TGTGCCAGCAGCTTGGATCAGGGGGCAGGCGGCTACACCTTC. Its translation: CASSLDQGAGGYTF.

The rearrangement uses TRBV18 and TRBJ1-5; 7 nucleotides line up with TRBD1. CDR1 KGHSH and CDR2 LQKENI come from the germline V gene. The V and J ends lost 8 bases and 2 bases, in that order; junction bases with no gene match: 9. This CDR3 has 15 residues. The CDR3 sequence: CASRQGHGGNQPQHF. The DNA of the CDR3 is TGTGCCAGCCGACAGGGACACGGGGGCAATCAGCCCCAGCATTTT.

This chain joins TRBV10-3 and TRBJ2-2, with a possible D match to TRBD1 (6 bases). Trimming shortened V by 6 bases and J by 1 base, and 12 bases separated the two germline ends. Looked up from germline, CDR1 is ENHRY and CDR2 is SYGVKD. The CDR3 runs to 15 residues. CDR3 region: CAISWSGQNTGELFF. As DNA, the CDR3 is TGTGCCATCAGCTGGTCGGGACAGAACACCGGGGAGCTGTTTTTT.

This chain joins TRBV7-9 and TRBJ1-1; maybe TRBD1 (5 bases). V was trimmed by 4 bases and J by 3 bases, leaving 15 bases between them. The CDR3 consists of 15 residues. Germline V gene data show CDR1 as SEHNR and CDR2 as FQNEAQ (reference sequence). CDR3 bases: TGTGCCAGCAGCTCTCGGTGGGGGGAGCACACTGAAGCTTTCTTT. Translation gives CASSSRWGEHTEAFF.

The V gene is TRBV14, the J gene TRBJ1-6; 10 nucleotides agree with TRBD1. In germline, CDR1 is SGHDN, CDR2 FVKESK. The ends lost 8 bases at V and 10 bases at J; junction bases unmatched: 2. This CDR3 region has 12 residues. CDR3 loop: CASRDRGSPLHF. CDR3 coding DNA: TGTGCCAGCCGGGACAGGGGCTCACCCCTCCACTTT.

This clone was counted a few times. This chain connects TRBV18 to TRBJ2-7; 8 bases align to TRBD1. V gave up 4 bases and J gave up 2 bases; unmatched junction bases: 4. This CDR3 region has 14 residues. Germline V gene lookup returns CDR1 KGHSH and CDR2 LQKENI. The CDR3 region has the DNA TGTGCCAGCTCACGCGGACAGGGAGCCTACGAGCAGTACTTC. Translating it yields CASSRGQGAYEQYF. Variable domain in full (rest from reference TRBV18 and TRBJ2-7): NAGVMQNPRHLVRRRGQEARLRCSPMKGHSHVYWYRQLPEEGLKFMVYLQKENIIDESGMPKERFSAEFPKEGPSILRIQQVVRGDSAAYFCASSRGQGAYEQYFGPGTRLTVT.

V gene TRBV5-5 combines with J gene TRBJ2-7; the D is unclear. The CDR3 runs 13 residues. CDR1 is SGHKS and CDR2 is YYEKEE in the germline V gene (reference sequence). Trimming removed 2 bases at V and 4 bases at J, with 10 bases between. CDR3 nucleotide sequence: TGTGCCAGCAGCTTACAAGGCCGGTACGAGCAGTACTTC. Its translation: CASSLQGRYEQYF.

The V and J genes are TRBV10-1 and TRBJ2-1; TRBD2 matches 9 bases. The V and J ends lost 2 bases and 4 bases, in that order; junction bases with no gene match: 6. This CDR3 comprises 16 residues. Germline assignment: CDR1 WNHNN and CDR2 SYGVQD (reference sequence). The CDR3 protein is CASSESLAGRYNEQFF. The CDR3 nucleotides read TGCGCCAGCAGTGAGAGCCTAGCGGGGAGGTACAATGAGCAGTTCTTC.

This clone appeared once. The rearrangement links TRBV27 to TRBJ2-7; 10 bases are shared with TRBD2. V was clipped by 0 bases and J by 7 bases; unmatched bases: 9. Germline V gives CDR1 MNHEY, CDR2 SMNVEV (reference sequence). There are 16 residues in the CDR3. The CDR3 nucleotides are TGTGCCAGCAGTTTATCCCGGAGCGGGAGGGCCGGGGAGCAGTACTTC. Translating gives CASSLSRSGRAGEQYF.

The V gene is TRBV14, the J gene TRBJ1-3; D call uncertain. V shed 1 base and J shed 0 bases, with 4 bases lying between them. CDR3 length equals 14 residues. Germline assignment: CDR1 SGHDN and CDR2 FVKESK. CDR3 in amino acids: CASSQGYSGNTIYF. CDR3 in DNA: TGTGCCAGCAGCCAAGGCTACTCTGGAAACACCATATATTTT.

The chain has TRBV6-5 and TRBJ1-2; TRBD1 might be the D (5 bases). Germline-derived CDR1 and CDR2 are MNHEY and SVGAGI. Between the trimmed V and J ends, which lost 6 bases and 8 bases, there was a span of 16 bases. CDR3 size: 13 residues. This CDR3 is CASSEAGKNGYTF. CDR3 DNA sequence: TGTGCCAGCAGCGAGGCAGGGAAAAACGGCTACACCTTC.

The genes are TRBV6-6 and TRBJ2-7; tentatively, D is TRBD2 (5 bases). V shed 7 bases and J shed 3 bases, with 10 bases lying between them. Germline CDR1 is MNHNY and CDR2 is SVGAGI (reference sequence). The CDR3 is 12 amino acids. Here the CDR3 DNA reads TGTGCCAGCACCCAGGAGGACTACGAGCAGTACTTC. Its translation is CASTQEDYEQYF.

DNA for the CDR3: TGTGCCAGCAGTTTAACCCCGGGAGAACCATATGGCTACACCTTC. This codes for CASSLTPGEPYGYTF. This chain joins TRBV27 and TRBJ1-2; D remains ambiguous. There are 15 residues in the CDR3. Trimming cost V 2 bases and J 5 bases, with 15 bases left between them. Per germline, CDR1 MNHEY and CDR2 SMNVEV (reference sequence).

This clone showed up just once. This specimen includes other DNA sequences encoding the same CDR3. This sequence joins TRBV6-1 and TRBJ1-1; tentatively, D is TRBD1 (5 bases). CDR1 is MNHNS and CDR2 is SASEGT in the germline V gene. CDR3 size: 12 residues. V lost 6 bases and J lost 5, with 10 bases in between. Here the CDR3 DNA reads TGTGCCAGCAGCCGGGAGGGGACTGAAGCTTTCTTT. As protein: CASSREGTEAFF.

The genes are TRBV27 and TRBJ2-1, with D perhaps matching TRBD1 or TRBD2 (6 bases each). V was pared by 5 bases and J by 0 bases, with 14 bases between. The germline V gene encodes CDR1 MNHEY and CDR2 SMNVEV (reference sequence). This CDR3 contains 16 residues. CDR3 nucleotide sequence: TGTGCCAGCAGTCCCCGGGGGCTTAGCTCCTACAATGAGCAGTTCTTC. The encoded protein is CASSPRGLSSYNEQFF.

The genes are TRBV28 and TRBJ1-2; D perhaps matches TRBD1 (5 bases). Germline lookup yields CDR1 MDHEN and CDR2 SYDVKM. CDR3 length equals 14 residues. Between the trimmed V and J ends, which lost 6 bases and 14 bases, there was a span of 25 bases. CDR3 DNA sequence: TGTGCCAGCAGCCCACCGGACGGGGGAAGGGTTGGGACCTTC. This codes for CASSPPDGGRVGTF.

This clone was counted a few times. The chain is built from TRBV2 and TRBJ2-5; possibly TRBD2 for D (6 bases). V gave up 2 bases and J gave up 4 bases, with 11 bases separating them. Germline CDR1 and CDR2: SNHLY and FYNNEI. The CDR3 is 14 amino acids. The CDR3 bases are TGTGCCAGCAGTGAAAGGAGGGGCCCAGAGACCCAGTACTTC. Residues: CASSERRGPETQYF.

The chain recombines TRBV4-1 with TRBJ2-1; 9 bases match TRBD2. Trimming removed 1 base from V and 7 bases from J; junction bases left unmatched: 11. In germline, CDR1 is MGHRA, CDR2 YSYEKL. This CDR3 has 17 amino acids. The CDR3 is CASSQVAGSGSLNEQFF. CDR3 DNA sequence: TGCGCCAGCAGCCAAGTCGCCGGTAGCGGGAGTTTGAATGAGCAGTTCTTC.

The chain combines TRBV28 with TRBJ2-2; TRBD1 matches 10 bases. CDR1 is MDHEN and CDR2 is SYDVKM in the germline V gene. V dropped 5 bases and J dropped 5; count of bases not matched to a gene: 8. CDR3 length: 16 residues. The DNA for the CDR3 is TGTGCCAGCAGTGGGCGGGGGACAGGGGAGACCGGGGAGCTGTTTTTT. It specifies CASSGRGTGETGELFF.

Here the CDR3 DNA reads TGTGCCAGCTCACCACCAGGAACGAACACCGGGGAGCTGTTTTTT. This sequence encodes CASSPPGTNTGELFF. The chain uses TRBV18 and TRBJ2-2; no definite D call. There are 15 residues in the CDR3. V lost 0 bases to trimming and J lost 0 bases, with 5 bases between them. Germline lookup yields CDR1 KGHSH and CDR2 LQKENI.

This clone was detected a few times. This rearrangement joins TRBV25-1 to TRBJ1-1; tentative D call: TRBD1 (5 bases). Germline V gene data show CDR1 as MGHDK and CDR2 as SYGVNS. The CDR3 runs 14 residues. Trimming removed 3 bases from V and 0 bases from J, with 8 bases in between. The DNA of the CDR3 is TGTGCCAGCAGTGATCGACAGTTGAACACTGAAGCTTTCTTT. Its protein is CASSDRQLNTEAFF.

V is TRBV7-9 and J is TRBJ2-1, with D possibly being TRBD1 (6 bases). Looked up from germline, CDR1 is SEHNR and CDR2 is FQNEAQ (reference sequence). Trimming removed 10 bases at V and 5 bases at J, with 21 bases between. The length of the CDR3 is 15 residues. CDR3 sequence (DNA): TGTGCCATACTCTCCGGGACACAAGGCCACAATGAGCAGTTCTTC. This codes for CAILSGTQGHNEQFF.

This rearrangement joins TRBV18 to TRBJ1-2, with 8 positions matching TRBD1. V lost 3 bases, J lost 6 bases, and 6 bases stayed unmatched. Germline V CDR1 and CDR2: KGHSH, LQKENI. This CDR3 contains 14 residues. CDR3 residues: CASSPLAGGDGYTF. In DNA form, the CDR3 reads TGTGCCAGCTCACCCCTGGCAGGGGGCGATGGCTACACCTTC. Complete variable domain (other parts from reference TRBV18 and TRBJ1-2): NAGVMQNPRHLVRRRGQEARLRCSPMKGHSHVYWYRQLPEEGLKFMVYLQKENIIDESGMPKERFSAEFPKEGPSILRIQQVVRGDSAAYFCASSPLAGGDGYTFGSGTRLTVV.

This clone was seen just once. The rearrangement links TRBV6-1 to TRBJ1-5, with a tentative D call TRBD1 (5 bases). V lost 7 bases, J lost 5 bases, and 12 bases lay in between. The CDR3 sequence is 13 residues long. Germline CDR1 reads MNHNS; CDR2 reads SASEGT. This chain's CDR3 is CASNRDGYQPQHF. CDR3 in DNA: TGTGCCAGCAACCGGGACGGCTATCAGCCCCAGCATTTT.

The chain combines TRBV5-1 with TRBJ1-5; possible D gene TRBD1, 6 bases. In germline, CDR1 is SGHRS, CDR2 YFSETQ. CDR3 size: 15 residues. Trimming removed 0 bases from V and 4 bases from J, with 11 bases in between. CDR3 in DNA: TGCGCCAGCAGCTTGGCCGGACAGCCGAATCAGCCCCAGCATTTT. Residues: CASSLAGQPNQPQHF.